The clone carrying this TCR beta chain was picked up many times. The antigen is unknown. Trimming took 0 bases from V and 0 from J; bases not matched to a gene: 5. CDR1 is SGDLS, CDR2 YYNGEE, per germline. The CDR3 sequence is 17 residues long. The data derive from a study of early T cells in non-severe SARS-CoV-2 infection. Study information: Alpha and beta chains were unpaired, from unsorted whole-blood bulk RNA.

Study results and caveats: Missing private and CD4 specificities, VDJdb matching favored anti-spike CD8 responses.

Each cDNA molecule carried a unique molecular identifier. TCRdb reanalysed the 5' RACE reads using MiXCR and keeps one entry per CDR3 protein. The repertoire holds about 39,000 distinct CDR3 sequences, with 4.5% to 7% as singletons. The chain links TRBV9 to TRBJ1-3; 8 bases agree with TRBD1. Material: whole blood, obtained at baseline. This receptor was obtained from an adult who was a healthcare worker with PCR-confirmed SARS-CoV-2 infection or an uninfected control (not recorded which). This CDR3 is CASSVGGQGASGNTIYF. The DNA of the CDR3 is TGTGCCAGCAGCGTAGGGGGTCAGGGGGCCTCTGGAAACACCATATATTTT.